This is a list of T cell receptor beta chains from one sample in a study of blood T cells in healthy people across ages. TCRdb re-derived calls from the 5' RACE reads in MiXCR, one entry per CDR3 protein. The data hold 450,000 to 700,000 distinct CDR3 sequences, with approximately 27% observed a single time. What was sequenced was blood. These receptors came from a woman between 65 and 79 years old in good health. Each CDR3 is given with its conserved first and last residue.

CDR3: CATSDLAHLNTEAFF; J: TRBJ1-1; V: TRBV24-1
CDR3: CASSLNAAGELFF; J: TRBJ2-2; V: TRBV11-2
CDR3: CASSLLSGALANYGYTF; J: TRBJ1-2; V: TRBV5-1
CDR3: CASKRSYEQYF; J: TRBJ2-7; V: TRBV12-3/TRBV12-4
CDR3: CASSQDLAGNVNSPLHF; J: TRBJ1-6; V: TRBV4-3
CDR3: CASNLVQGAYNEQFF; J: TRBJ2-1; V: TRBV7-2
CDR3: CASSAPSSGQAEGYEQYF; J: TRBJ2-7; V: TRBV6-1
CDR3: CSARDYGKQYF; J: TRBJ2-5; V: TRBV20-1
CDR3: CASSRGEYNSPLHF; J: TRBJ1-6; V: TRBV4-1
CDR3: CASSLGHPGGLNTEAFF; J: TRBJ1-1; V: TRBV5-1
CDR3: CASSRNSGRGNEQYF; J: .; V: TRBV4-3
CDR3: CSVETRGGAYGYTF; J: TRBJ1-2; V: TRBV29-1
CDR3: CASSLGSGGEQYF; J: TRBJ2-7; V: TRBV7-9
CDR3: CASSFVGNNQPQHF; J: TRBJ1-5; V: TRBV7-2
CDR3: CSVYRDNSYEQYF; J: TRBJ2-7; V: TRBV29-1
CDR3: CASSYQRRTSTDTQYF; J: TRBJ2-3; V: TRBV6-2/TRBV6-3
CDR3: CASSVDRRTGLNSPLHF; J: TRBJ1-6; V: TRBV9
CDR3: CASSTGQRNTEAFF; J: TRBJ1-1; V: TRBV6-6
CDR3: CASRISEKLFF; J: TRBJ1-4; V: TRBV12-3/TRBV12-4
CDR3: CASSPTGGIYNEQFF; J: .; V: TRBV7-9
CDR3: CASSAGTYTGELFF; J: TRBJ2-2; V: TRBV12-3/TRBV12-4
CDR3: CATRTSYEQYF; J: TRBJ2-7; V: TRBV27
CDR3: CASSQRREVLDGYTF; J: TRBJ1-2; V: TRBV14
CDR3: CRADRGTDTQYF; J: TRBJ2-3; V: TRBV29-1
CDR3: CASSPWEAGGTSEAFF; J: TRBJ1-1; V: TRBV18
CDR3: CSARGQQPEAFF; J: TRBJ1-1; V: TRBV20-1
CDR3: CSARDTNTFYGYTF; J: TRBJ1-2; V: TRBV20-1
CDR3: CASIKDSYNEQFF; J: TRBJ2-1; V: TRBV6-2/TRBV6-3
CDR3: CASSFKDRDSRQYF; J: TRBJ2-5; V: TRBV18
CDR3: CASSPHISGGYAQHF; J: TRBJ1-5; V: TRBV4-3
CDR3: CASSLEIGSSYNEQFF; J: TRBJ2-1; V: TRBV5-1
CDR3: CASSPEGATGGVEKLFF; J: TRBJ1-4; V: TRBV6-1
CDR3: CAWRMGNYGYTF; J: TRBJ1-2; V: TRBV30
CDR3: CAWTDRGRYTEAFF; J: TRBJ1-1; V: TRBV30
CDR3: CASSRPGQGISEQYF; J: .; V: TRBV4-1
CDR3: CAWSVRMRDEQFF; J: TRBJ2-1; V: TRBV30
CDR3: CASSKSGQNYYQPQHF; J: TRBJ1-5; V: TRBV7-3
CDR3: CASSQVKSSYEQYF; J: TRBJ2-7; V: TRBV3-1
CDR3: CARSPGSKSPLHF; J: TRBJ1-6; V: TRBV18
CDR3: CASSSGLSQPQHF; J: TRBJ1-5; V: TRBV5-1
CDR3: CASSQALGASFF; J: TRBJ1-1; V: TRBV3-1
CDR3: CASSPGLSGASVLTF; J: TRBJ2-6; V: TRBV5-1
CDR3: CSARDPSAIGQFF; J: TRBJ2-1; V: TRBV20-1
CDR3: CASSVGAVDTQYF; J: TRBJ2-3; V: TRBV25-1
CDR3: CASSPPVGLQETRYF; J: TRBJ2-5; V: TRBV7-2